This T cell receptor beta chain was identified during a study of blood T cell repertoires in COVID-19. Here immunoSEQ multiplex PCR was the method, and the copy in TCRdb shows in-frame clones only, minus some. Here the sample spans some 450,000 clones, about 90% being singletons. This CDR3 is built from 15 residues. J was trimmed by 4 bases and V by 5 bases; bases with no gene match: 8. CDR1 SQVTM and CDR2 ANQGSEA come from the germline V gene. This receptor was taken from a man between 18 and 35 years old with COVID-19, enrolled during active disease. The chain joins TRBV29-1 to TRBJ2-3; 11 nucleotides line up with TRBD1. The material sequenced was peripheral blood. The CDR3 spells CSVRPGQGVADTQYF. CDR3 coding DNA: TGCAGCGTTAGACCGGGACAGGGGGTTGCAGATACGCAGTATTTT.